The 2 T cell receptor beta chains below come from one sample, sequenced in a study of beta chain features in type 1 diabetes. The study's findings and limits: A moderate, significant TCRB CDR3 shortening appeared in type 1 diabetes across four CD4+ subsets.

Since all of the isolated RNA was reverse transcribed, expressed TCRB transcripts were what got sequenced. The repertoire was sequenced with immunoSEQ multiplex PCR; TCRdb's copy has only in-frame clones and lacks some. The sample shows under 300,000 clones, under 13% of them seen only once. Their cognate antigens are unknown. The sequencing input was naive CD4+ T cells from blood. These receptors originate from a man aged 30-40 years with type 1 diabetes.

The rearrangement uses TRBV5-1 and TRBJ2-7; 9 bases match TRBD1. The length of the CDR3 is 13 residues. Trimming took 0 bases from V and 6 from J; bases not matched to a gene: 1. From germline, CDR1 is SGHRS and CDR2 YFSETQ. The CDR3 DNA sequence: TGCGCCAGCAGCTTGGACAGGGGGCTCGAGCAGTACTTC. Protein sequence: CASSLDRGLEQYF.

This clone was seen more than once but under ten times. The V gene is TRBV28, the J gene TRBJ1-2; TRBD1 matches 7 bases. In germline, CDR1 is MDHEN, CDR2 SYDVKM. The CDR3 consists of 14 residues. V shed 7 bases and J 3 bases; nucleotides not matched to a gene: 8. The CDR3 nucleotides read TGTGCCAGCACCGTTGTGGGACAGTACTATGGCTACACCTTC. Amino acid sequence: CASTVVGQYYGYTF.